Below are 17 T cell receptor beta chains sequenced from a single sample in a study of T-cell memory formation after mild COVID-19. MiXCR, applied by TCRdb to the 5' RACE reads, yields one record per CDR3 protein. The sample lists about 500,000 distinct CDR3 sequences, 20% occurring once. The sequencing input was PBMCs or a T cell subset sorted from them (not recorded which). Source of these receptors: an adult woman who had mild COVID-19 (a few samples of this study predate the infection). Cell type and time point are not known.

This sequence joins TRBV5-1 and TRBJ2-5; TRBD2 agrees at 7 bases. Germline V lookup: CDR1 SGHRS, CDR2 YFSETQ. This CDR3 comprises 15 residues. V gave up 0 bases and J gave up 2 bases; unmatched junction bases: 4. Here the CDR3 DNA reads TGCGCCAGCAGCTTGGTGGGAGGGCATCAAGAGACCCAGTACTTC. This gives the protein CASSLVGGHQETQYF.

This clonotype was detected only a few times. CDR3 protein: CASSHRAKNIQYF. The CDR3 nucleotides read TGTGCCAGCAGCCACCGAGCCAAAAACATTCAGTACTTC. The gene calls are TRBV14 and TRBJ2-4; D uncertain. Germline CDR1 reads SGHDN; CDR2 reads FVKESK. Between the trimmed V and J ends, which lost 3 bases and 0 bases, there was a span of 3 bases. The CDR3 runs to 13 residues.

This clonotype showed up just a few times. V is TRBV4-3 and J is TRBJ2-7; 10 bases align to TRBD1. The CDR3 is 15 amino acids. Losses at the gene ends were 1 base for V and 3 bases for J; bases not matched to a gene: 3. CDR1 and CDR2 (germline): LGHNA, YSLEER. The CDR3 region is CASSQARDRGYEQYF. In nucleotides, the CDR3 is TGCGCCAGCAGCCAAGCCCGGGACAGGGGCTACGAGCAGTACTTC.

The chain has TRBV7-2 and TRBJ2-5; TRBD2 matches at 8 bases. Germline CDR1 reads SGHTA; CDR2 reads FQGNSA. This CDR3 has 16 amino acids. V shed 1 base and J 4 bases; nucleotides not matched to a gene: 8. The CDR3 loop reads CASSLEPGGPSETQYF. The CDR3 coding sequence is TGTGCCAGCAGCTTAGAACCGGGAGGGCCGTCAGAGACCCAGTACTTC.

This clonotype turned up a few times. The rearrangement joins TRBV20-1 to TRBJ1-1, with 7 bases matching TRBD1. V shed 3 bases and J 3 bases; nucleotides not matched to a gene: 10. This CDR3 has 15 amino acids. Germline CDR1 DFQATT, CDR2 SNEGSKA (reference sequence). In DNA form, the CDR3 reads TGCAGTGCTAGGACCCAACAGGGGACTTACACTGAAGCTTTCTTT. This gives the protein CSARTQQGTYTEAFF.

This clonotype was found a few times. CDR3 nucleotides: TGTGCCAGCAGACCCGGGACTAGCGGGACCTATGAGCAGTTCTTC. Residues: CASRPGTSGTYEQFF. The chain employs TRBV12-3 or TRBV12-4 and TRBJ2-1, with 13 bases matching TRBD2. The junction had 7 bases not matched to a gene; V was cut back by 6 bases and J by 8 bases. The CDR3 is 15 amino acids.

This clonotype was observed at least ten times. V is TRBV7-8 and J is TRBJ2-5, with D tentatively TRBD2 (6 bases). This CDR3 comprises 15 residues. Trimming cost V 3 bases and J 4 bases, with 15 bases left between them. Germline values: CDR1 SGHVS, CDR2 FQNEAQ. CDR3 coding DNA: TGTGCCAGCAGCTTGTCAAGCGGAGGGACAGAGACCCAGTACTTC. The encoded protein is CASSLSSGGTETQYF.

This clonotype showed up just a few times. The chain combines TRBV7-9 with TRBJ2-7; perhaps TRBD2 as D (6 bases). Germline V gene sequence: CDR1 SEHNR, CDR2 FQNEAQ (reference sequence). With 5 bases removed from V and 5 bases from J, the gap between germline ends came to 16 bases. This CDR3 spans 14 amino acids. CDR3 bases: TGTGCCAGCAGCCCCGTGGGGGGACTCCACGAGCAGTACTTC. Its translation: CASSPVGGLHEQYF.

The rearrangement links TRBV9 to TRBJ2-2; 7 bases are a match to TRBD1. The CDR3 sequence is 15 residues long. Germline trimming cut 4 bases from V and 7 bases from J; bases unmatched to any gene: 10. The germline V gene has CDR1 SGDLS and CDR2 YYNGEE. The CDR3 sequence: CASSPTGTVGGELFF. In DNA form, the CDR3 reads TGTGCCAGCAGCCCAACCGGGACAGTTGGCGGGGAGCTGTTTTTT.

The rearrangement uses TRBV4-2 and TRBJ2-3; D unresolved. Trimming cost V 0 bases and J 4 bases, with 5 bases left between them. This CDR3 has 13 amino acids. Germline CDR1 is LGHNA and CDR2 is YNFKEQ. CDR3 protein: CASSQDPPDTQYF. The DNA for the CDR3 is TGTGCCAGCAGCCAAGATCCGCCAGATACGCAGTATTTT.

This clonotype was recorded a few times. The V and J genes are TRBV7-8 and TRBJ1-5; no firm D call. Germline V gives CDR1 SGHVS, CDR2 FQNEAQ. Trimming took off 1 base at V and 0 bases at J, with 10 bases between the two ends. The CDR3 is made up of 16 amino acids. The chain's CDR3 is CASSLVSVDSNQPQHF. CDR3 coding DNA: TGTGCCAGCAGCTTAGTATCCGTGGATAGCAATCAGCCCCAGCATTTT.

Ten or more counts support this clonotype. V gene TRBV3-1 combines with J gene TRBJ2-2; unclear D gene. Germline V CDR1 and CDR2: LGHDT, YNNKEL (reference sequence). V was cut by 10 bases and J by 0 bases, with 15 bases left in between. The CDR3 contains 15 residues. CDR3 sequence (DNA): TGTGCCACCACACCAGCGAGTACGAACACCGGGGAGCTGTTTTTT. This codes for CATTPASTNTGELFF.

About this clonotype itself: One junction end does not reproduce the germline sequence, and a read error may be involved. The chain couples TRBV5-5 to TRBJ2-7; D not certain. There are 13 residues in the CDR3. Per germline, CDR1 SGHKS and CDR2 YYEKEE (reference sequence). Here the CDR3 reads CASSFVKNYEPYF. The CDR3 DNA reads TGTGCCAGCAGCTTCGTAAAGAACTACGAGCCGTACTTC.

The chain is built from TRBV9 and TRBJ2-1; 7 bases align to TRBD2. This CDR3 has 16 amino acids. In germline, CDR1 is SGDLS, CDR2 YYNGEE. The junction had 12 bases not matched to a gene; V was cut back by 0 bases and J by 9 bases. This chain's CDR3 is CASSVDVGGPLVEQFF. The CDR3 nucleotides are TGTGCCAGCAGCGTAGACGTGGGAGGGCCGCTGGTTGAGCAGTTCTTC.

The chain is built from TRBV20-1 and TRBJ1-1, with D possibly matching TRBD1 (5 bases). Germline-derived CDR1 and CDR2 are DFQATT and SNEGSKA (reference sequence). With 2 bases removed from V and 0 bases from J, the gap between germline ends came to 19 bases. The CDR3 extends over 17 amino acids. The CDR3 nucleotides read TGCAGTGCTAGAAACCCCACGACAGACCTAATGAACACTGAAGCTTTCTTT. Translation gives CSARNPTTDLMNTEAFF.

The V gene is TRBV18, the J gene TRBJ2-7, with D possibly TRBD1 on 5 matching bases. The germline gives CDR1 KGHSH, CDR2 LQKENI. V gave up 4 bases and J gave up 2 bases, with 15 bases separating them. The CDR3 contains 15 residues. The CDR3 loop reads CASSHSTETPYEQYF. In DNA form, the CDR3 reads TGTGCCAGCTCACACTCGACAGAAACCCCCTACGAGCAGTACTTC.

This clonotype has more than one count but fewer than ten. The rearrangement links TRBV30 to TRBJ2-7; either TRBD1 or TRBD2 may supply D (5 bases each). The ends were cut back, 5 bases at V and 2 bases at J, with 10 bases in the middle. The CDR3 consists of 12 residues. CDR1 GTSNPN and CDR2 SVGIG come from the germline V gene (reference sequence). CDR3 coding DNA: TGTGCCTGGGCTCAGGGACCCTACGAGCAGTACTTC. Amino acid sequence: CAWAQGPYEQYF.